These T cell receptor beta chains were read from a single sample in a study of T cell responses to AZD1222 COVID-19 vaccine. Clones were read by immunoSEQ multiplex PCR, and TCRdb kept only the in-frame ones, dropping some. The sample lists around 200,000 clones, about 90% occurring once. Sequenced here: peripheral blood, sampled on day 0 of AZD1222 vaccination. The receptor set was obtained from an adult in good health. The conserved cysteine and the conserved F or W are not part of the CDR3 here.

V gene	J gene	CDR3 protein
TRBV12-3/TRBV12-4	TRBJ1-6	ASSPTGLPLH
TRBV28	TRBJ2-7	ASNRGIGYEQY
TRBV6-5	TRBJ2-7	ASSYSGQGLGDEQY
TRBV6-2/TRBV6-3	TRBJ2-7	ASSYGRIYSYEQY
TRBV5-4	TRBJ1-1	ASSLERGGTEAF
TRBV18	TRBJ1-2	ASSPRTGGFYGYT
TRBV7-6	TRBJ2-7	ASSLGQRPYEQY
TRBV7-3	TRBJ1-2	ASSLSYDSSGYT
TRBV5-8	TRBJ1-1	ASSLVVRGSTEAF
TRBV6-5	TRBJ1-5	ASRPTTASNQPQH
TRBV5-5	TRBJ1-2	ASSLAGSPSYGYT
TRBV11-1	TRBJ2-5	ASTHPGLAPQY